This T cell receptor (beta chain) was captured by sequencing in a study of cytomegalovirus exposure and HLA in healthy donors. Turning to the study itself: When roughly 420 donors were genotyped, just over 80% of them were found to fall in the Caucasian-associated ancestry cluster. Whole-study results and caveats: An apparent linkage of common viral pathogens to several of the most significant clusters emerged in a later analysis. Sequencing depth across donors, presence/absence analyses assumed, was roughly uniform.

Looked up from germline, CDR1 is MRHNA and CDR2 is SNTAGT. V lost 4 bases, J lost 3 bases, and 12 bases lay in between. The CDR3 is made up of 15 amino acids. Comment on this clone: As yet, its antigen is unknown.

The PCR was carried out with 60 Vbeta primers and 13 Jbeta primers. Profiling relied on immunoSEQ multiplex PCR, and the TCRdb table lists in-frame clones only, not all of them. This sample yields about 100,000 clones, of which 81% are seen a single time; 2% to 2.5% belongs to the top ten. Input material: PBMCs. This chain links TRBV6-4 with TRBJ2-2; tentatively, D is TRBD1 (6 bases). The clonotype was recovered from a man aged 25 to 40 in good health and CMV-seronegative. The CDR3 sequence is CASSGGQDYTGELFF. CDR3 sequence (DNA): TGTGCCAGCAGTGGGGGACAAGATTACACCGGGGAGCTGTTTTTT.